This TCR beta chain was recorded in a study of blood T cell repertoires in COVID-19. About the study: The samples span acute and convalescent COVID-19 from the United States, Italy and Spain. PBMCs, B-cell-depleted T cells, or T cells were the source of the cDNA or gDNA that made up the material.

The repertoire was sequenced with immunoSEQ multiplex PCR; TCRdb's copy has only in-frame clones and lacks some. The sample has some 410,000 clones; approximately 88% are singletons. The CDR3 runs 12 residues. The germline CDR1 and CDR2 sequences are SGHTA and FQGNSA. The ends were cut back, 4 bases at V and 9 bases at J, with 12 bases in the middle. Participants spanned ages about 18 to 100 years and resided in fewer than 30 US areas. V is TRBV7-2 and J is TRBJ2-5; D gene ambiguous. The sample consisted of PBMCs or T cells enriched from blood (not recorded which). The clonotype comes from a woman aged 25-40 years with acute COVID-19. The CDR3 nucleotides are TGTGCCAGCAGCTCATACGAGAGCTCCCAGTACTTC. Translating it yields CASSSYESSQYF. Using reference TRBV7-2 and TRBJ2-5 for the parts outside the CDR3, the full variable domain is GAGVSQSPSNKVTEKGKDVELRCDPISGHTALYWYRQSLGQGLEFLIYFQGNSAPDKSGLPSDRFSAERTGGSVSTLTIQRTQQEDSAVYLCASSSYESSQYFGPGTRLLVL.